A selection of T cell receptor beta chains follows, all from one sample in a study of PD-1 blockade in classical Hodgkin lymphoma. Assay: immunoSEQ multiplex PCR; the TCRdb copy retains only in-frame clones and omits some. The sample shows more than 50,000 clones, more than 90% of them seen only once. The sample consisted of peripheral blood mononuclear cells (PBMCs), taken at baseline. The receptors derive from a human donor with classical Hodgkin lymphoma. The CDR3 runs from the conserved cysteine through the conserved F or W. The order of the fields is D gene, clone size, J gene, V gene, CDR3 DNA, CDR3 protein. The D gene is left open where the match is weak. The size field is filled for only some rows; it gives once, few, many or a size class.

D gene: NA; clone size: NA; J gene: TRBJ2-1; V gene: TRBV7-9; CDR3 DNA: TGTGCCAGCAGCACGACCGGGAGTGGCGATGAGCAGTTCTTC; CDR3 protein: CASSTTGSGDEQFF
D gene: NA; clone size: NA; J gene: TRBJ2-2; V gene: TRBV19; CDR3 DNA: TGTGCCAGTAGGATGGGGGGCGGGGAGCTGTTTTTT; CDR3 protein: CASRMGGGELFF
D gene: TRBD2; clone size: NA; J gene: TRBJ2-7; V gene: TRBV4-1; CDR3 DNA: TGCGCCAGCAGCCAAAACGGGGGGGTCCTTTACGAGCAGTACTTC; CDR3 protein: CASSQNGGVLYEQYF
D gene: NA; clone size: NA; J gene: TRBJ2-1; V gene: TRBV6-5; CDR3 DNA: TGTGCCAGCAGCTGGAGCTCCTACAATGAGCAGTTCTTC; CDR3 protein: CASSWSSYNEQFF
D gene: NA; clone size: few; J gene: TRBJ1-5; V gene: TRBV5-1; CDR3 DNA: TGCGCCAGCAGCTTGGGGTCTGGTTCCCAGCCCCAGCATTTT; CDR3 protein: CASSLGSGSQPQHF
D gene: NA; clone size: NA; J gene: TRBJ1-3; V gene: TRBV2; CDR3 DNA: TGTGCCAGCAGGACCTCTATGGTCGACTACTCTGGAAACACCATATATTTT; CDR3 protein: CASRTSMVDYSGNTIYF
D gene: NA; clone size: NA; J gene: TRBJ2-1; V gene: TRBV10-3; CDR3 DNA: TGTGCCATCAGTGCAGGTTCCTACAATGAGCAGTTCTTC; CDR3 protein: CAISAGSYNEQFF
D gene: TRBD2; clone size: NA; J gene: TRBJ2-3; V gene: TRBV5-8; CDR3 DNA: TGTGCCAGCAGCTTAGACAGACTAGCGGGGGCGTGGGATACGCAGTATTTT; CDR3 protein: CASSLDRLAGAWDTQYF
D gene: NA; clone size: NA; J gene: TRBJ2-7; V gene: TRBV10-2; CDR3 DNA: TGCGCCAGCAGATTCGGGCCAGACTACGAGCAGTACTTC; CDR3 protein: CASRFGPDYEQYF
D gene: TRBD1; clone size: NA; J gene: TRBJ2-7; V gene: TRBV5-1; CDR3 DNA: TGCGCCAGCACCCCCCCCACAGGGGGGTCCTACGAGCAGTACTTC; CDR3 protein: CASTPPTGGSYEQYF
D gene: NA; clone size: NA; J gene: TRBJ2-1; V gene: TRBV7-3; CDR3 DNA: TGTGCCAGCAGCCCTAGCGTGACCTACAATGAGCAGTTCTTC; CDR3 protein: CASSPSVTYNEQFF
D gene: TRBD1; clone size: once; J gene: TRBJ2-5; V gene: TRBV4-2; CDR3 DNA: TGTGCCAGCAGACAGGGGGCTCAAGAGACCCAGTACTTC; CDR3 protein: CASRQGAQETQYF
D gene: TRBD2; clone size: NA; J gene: TRBJ2-2; V gene: TRBV7-3; CDR3 DNA: TGTGCCAGCAGCCCTCATGGACTAGCGGGAGAGTATAACACCGGGGAGCTGTTTTTT; CDR3 protein: CASSPHGLAGEYNTGELFF
D gene: TRBD2; clone size: NA; J gene: TRBJ2-2; V gene: TRBV9; CDR3 DNA: TGTGCCAGCAGCTCCAGTAGGGGACTAGCAACCGGGGAGCTGTTTTTT; CDR3 protein: CASSSSRGLATGELFF
D gene: TRBD2; clone size: NA; J gene: TRBJ2-1; V gene: TRBV9; CDR3 DNA: TGTGCCAGCAGCATCGGGACTAGCGGGCACAATGAGCAGTTCTTC; CDR3 protein: CASSIGTSGHNEQFF
D gene: NA; clone size: NA; J gene: TRBJ2-7; V gene: TRBV6-5; CDR3 DNA: TGTGCCAGCAGTTTACCGGGACCAACCCCGAAGCAGTACTTC; CDR3 protein: CASSLPGPTPKQYF
D gene: NA; clone size: NA; J gene: TRBJ2-7; V gene: TRBV13; CDR3 DNA: TGTGCCAGCAGCCCCCATCAGGGTGGCGACGAGCAGTACTTC; CDR3 protein: CASSPHQGGDEQYF
D gene: TRBD1; clone size: NA; J gene: TRBJ2-7; V gene: TRBV5-4; CDR3 DNA: TGTGCCAGCAGAGGCGGACAGGGCCCCTACGAGCAGTACTTC; CDR3 protein: CASRGGQGPYEQYF
D gene: NA; clone size: NA; J gene: TRBJ1-2; V gene: TRBV28; CDR3 DNA: TGTGCCAGCAGTACGATACGGACAAGGAACTATGGCTACACCTTC; CDR3 protein: CASSTIRTRNYGYTF
D gene: TRBD1; clone size: few; J gene: TRBJ1-6; V gene: TRBV25-1; CDR3 DNA: TGTGCCAGCCGGGGACAGGGGAATTCACCCCTCCACTTT; CDR3 protein: CASRGQGNSPLHF
D gene: TRBD1; clone size: NA; J gene: TRBJ2-5; V gene: TRBV27; CDR3 DNA: TGTGCCCCCTGGGAGACCGGGACAGGGGCTTTGGAGACCCAGTACTTC; CDR3 protein: CAPWETGTGALETQYF
D gene: NA; clone size: once; J gene: TRBJ2-2; V gene: TRBV25-1; CDR3 DNA: TGTGCCAGCAGTCGTCGGGAACAGGGTCCCACCGGGGAGCTGTTTTTT; CDR3 protein: CASSRREQGPTGELFF
D gene: NA; clone size: NA; J gene: TRBJ2-1; V gene: TRBV27; CDR3 DNA: TGTGCCAGCAGTGGCGGGCATACCGCTCCCGTTGATGAGCAGTTCTTC; CDR3 protein: CASSGGHTAPVDEQFF
D gene: NA; clone size: NA; J gene: TRBJ1-5; V gene: TRBV4-2; CDR3 DNA: TGTGCCAGCAGCCGTCTACGCTATCCCTCAGGGGAATATAGCAATCAGCCCCAGCATTTT; CDR3 protein: CASSRLRYPSGEYSNQPQHF
D gene: NA; clone size: NA; J gene: TRBJ2-7; V gene: TRBV5-8; CDR3 DNA: TGTGCCAGCAGCTTGGAGCAGGATGTGGGGCAGTACTTC; CDR3 protein: CASSLEQDVGQYF
D gene: TRBD1; clone size: NA; J gene: TRBJ2-5; V gene: TRBV13; CDR3 DNA: TGTGCCAGCAGCACGGGACAGGGCCAAGAGACCCAGTACTTC; CDR3 protein: CASSTGQGQETQYF
D gene: TRBD1; clone size: NA; J gene: TRBJ1-1; V gene: TRBV28; CDR3 DNA: TGTGCCAGCAGTTCCAACAGGGGGCTCAACACTGAAGCTTTCTTT; CDR3 protein: CASSSNRGLNTEAFF
D gene: NA; clone size: NA; J gene: TRBJ2-7; V gene: TRBV4-1; CDR3 DNA: TGCGCCAGCAGCCAAGTTCCTACCCCTCTGCAATACGAGCAGTACTTC; CDR3 protein: CASSQVPTPLQYEQYF
D gene: NA; clone size: NA; J gene: TRBJ2-7; V gene: TRBV25-1; CDR3 DNA: TGTGCCAGCAGTGAATTTTTGGCGGGCGAGCAGTACTTC; CDR3 protein: CASSEFLAGEQYF
D gene: NA; clone size: NA; J gene: TRBJ1-5; V gene: TRBV6-5; CDR3 DNA: TGTGCCAGCAGCCATGGAGGTCGCCCCCAGCATTTT; CDR3 protein: CASSHGGRPQHF
D gene: TRBD2; clone size: NA; J gene: TRBJ2-3; V gene: TRBV18; CDR3 DNA: TGTGCCAGCTCACCACCGGGACTAGCGAGCACAGATACGCAGTATTTT; CDR3 protein: CASSPPGLASTDTQYF
D gene: TRBD2; clone size: NA; J gene: TRBJ2-5; V gene: TRBV7-9; CDR3 DNA: TGTGCCAGCAGCCGCGGACTAGCGGGGATATACCAAGAGACCCAGTACTTC; CDR3 protein: CASSRGLAGIYQETQYF
D gene: NA; clone size: NA; J gene: TRBJ2-7; V gene: TRBV5-8; CDR3 DNA: TGTGCCAGCAGGCCGGGAGAGACCTACGAGCAGTACTTC; CDR3 protein: CASRPGETYEQYF
D gene: NA; clone size: NA; J gene: TRBJ1-3; V gene: TRBV5-1; CDR3 DNA: TGCGCCAGCAGCTTGGCCCCAGGCTCTGGAAACACCATATATTTT; CDR3 protein: CASSLAPGSGNTIYF
D gene: NA; clone size: NA; J gene: TRBJ1-1; V gene: TRBV4-1; CDR3 DNA: TGCGCCAGCAGCCAAGAGGGGGGTAAGGCTTTCTTT; CDR3 protein: CASSQEGGKAFF
D gene: NA; clone size: NA; J gene: TRBJ2-7; V gene: TRBV19; CDR3 DNA: TGTGCCAGTAGTATAGATTGGGAAACCTACGAGCAGTACTTC; CDR3 protein: CASSIDWETYEQYF
D gene: NA; clone size: NA; J gene: TRBJ2-1; V gene: TRBV7-9; CDR3 DNA: TGTGCCAGCAGCTTACCGGGGAGCTCCTACAATGAGCAGTTCTTC; CDR3 protein: CASSLPGSSYNEQFF
D gene: NA; clone size: NA; J gene: TRBJ1-5; V gene: TRBV2; CDR3 DNA: TGTGCCAGCAGAGTAGGGCAGCCCGGGTCGCCCCAGCATTTT; CDR3 protein: CASRVGQPGSPQHF
D gene: TRBD1; clone size: NA; J gene: TRBJ1-1; V gene: TRBV28; CDR3 DNA: TGTGCCAGCAGTTTAAGACAGGGCAGTGAAGCTTTCTTT; CDR3 protein: CASSLRQGSEAFF
D gene: NA; clone size: NA; J gene: TRBJ1-2; V gene: TRBV28; CDR3 DNA: TGTGCCAGCAGTGCGGACAGCAGCTTGGACTATGGCTACACCTTC; CDR3 protein: CASSADSSLDYGYTF
D gene: NA; clone size: NA; J gene: TRBJ1-6; V gene: TRBV6-5; CDR3 DNA: TGTGCCAGCAGTGTGGGTGTCTCCTATAATTCACCCCTCCACTTT; CDR3 protein: CASSVGVSYNSPLHF
D gene: NA; clone size: NA; J gene: TRBJ1-6; V gene: TRBV11-2; CDR3 DNA: TGTGCCAGCAGCTTATTCAGGGACTATAATTCACCCCTCCACTTT; CDR3 protein: CASSLFRDYNSPLHF
D gene: NA; clone size: NA; J gene: TRBJ2-1; V gene: TRBV4-1; CDR3 DNA: TGCGCCAGCAGCCAGTCGCTGGGGTCAGGGGCGTATGAGCAGTTCTTC; CDR3 protein: CASSQSLGSGAYEQFF
D gene: TRBD2; clone size: NA; J gene: TRBJ2-1; V gene: TRBV5-1; CDR3 DNA: TGCGCCAGCAGCTTGTTTAGCGGGAGCTCCTACAATGAGCAGTTCTTC; CDR3 protein: CASSLFSGSSYNEQFF
D gene: NA; clone size: NA; J gene: TRBJ2-3; V gene: TRBV19; CDR3 DNA: TGTGCCAGTAGTATGGACGTAGGGGGGGCGGATACGCAGTATTTT; CDR3 protein: CASSMDVGGADTQYF
D gene: NA; clone size: NA; J gene: TRBJ2-5; V gene: TRBV11-2; CDR3 DNA: TGTGCCAGCAGCTTTTGGACAGACCAAGAGACCCAGTACTTC; CDR3 protein: CASSFWTDQETQYF
D gene: NA; clone size: few; J gene: TRBJ1-5; V gene: TRBV27; CDR3 DNA: TGTGCCAGCAGCCCCGCTTGGGGAAGGAGCAATCAGCCCCAGCATTTT; CDR3 protein: CASSPAWGRSNQPQHF
D gene: NA; clone size: NA; J gene: TRBJ2-2; V gene: TRBV7-9; CDR3 DNA: TGTGCCAGCAGCTTACTGAACACCGGGGAGCTGTTTTTT; CDR3 protein: CASSLLNTGELFF
D gene: NA; clone size: few; J gene: TRBJ1-1; V gene: TRBV30; CDR3 DNA: TGTGCCTGGAGTTCCCGGCCTGAAGCTTTCTTT; CDR3 protein: CAWSSRPEAFF
D gene: TRBD2; clone size: NA; J gene: TRBJ2-5; V gene: TRBV7-3; CDR3 DNA: TGTGCCAGCAGCTCGGGACTAGCGGGAGCAGAGACCCAGTACTTC; CDR3 protein: CASSSGLAGAETQYF
D gene: NA; clone size: NA; J gene: TRBJ1-5; V gene: TRBV7-2; CDR3 DNA: TGTGCCAGCAGCCTCCATCTCGGAGGGACCATCAATCAGCCCCAGCATTTT; CDR3 protein: CASSLHLGGTINQPQHF